The next 22 T cell receptor beta chains were all read from a single sample in a study of blood T cell repertoires in COVID-19. Sequencing used immunoSEQ multiplex PCR; TCRdb keeps in-frame clones, though not all of them. The table has 140,000 to 150,000 clones, 80% to 90% seen once; the top ten hold 35% to 40%. Sequenced sample: peripheral blood. These receptors came from a human donor in a cohort sampled during active COVID-19.

This clone showed up just a few times. The genes are TRBV6-1 and TRBJ2-6, with D perhaps matching TRBD2 (6 bases). The V gene's germline CDR1 is MNHNS and CDR2 SASEGT. With 2 bases removed from V and 3 bases from J, the gap between germline ends came to 14 bases. This CDR3 is built from 17 residues. CDR3 residues: CASSELQGGDGANVLTF. CDR3 nucleotide sequence: TGTGCCAGCAGTGAATTGCAGGGAGGTGATGGGGCCAACGTCCTGACTTTC.

The chain combines TRBV7-2 with TRBJ1-6; 9 positions match TRBD1. The V and J ends lost 1 base and 3 bases, in that order; junction bases with no gene match: 1. Germline V gene lookup returns CDR1 SGHTA and CDR2 FQGNSA. This CDR3 has 16 amino acids. The CDR3 sequence: CASSLGTGVYNSPLHF. DNA for the CDR3: TGTGCCAGCAGCTTAGGGACAGGGGTCTATAATTCACCCCTCCACTTT.

This clone has only a few counts. This chain links TRBV27 with TRBJ1-2, with D possibly being TRBD1 (5 bases). From germline, CDR1 is MNHEY and CDR2 SMNVEV (reference sequence). CDR3 length: 13 residues. V was shortened by 9 bases and J by 2 bases, with 13 bases between the two germline ends. CDR3 amino acids: CARYGGDNYGYTF. The CDR3 DNA reads as TGTGCCAGATACGGCGGGGACAACTATGGCTACACCTTC.

The V and J genes are TRBV4-1 and TRBJ2-7; D is undetermined. The length of the CDR3 is 14 residues. The germline V gene encodes CDR1 MGHRA and CDR2 YSYEKL. Trimming took off 6 bases at V and 0 bases at J, with 12 bases between the two ends. The CDR3 protein is CASRLDTGSYEQYF. For the CDR3, the DNA is TGCGCCAGCAGACTCGACACTGGCTCCTACGAGCAGTACTTC.

This sequence joins TRBV18 and TRBJ1-1; D may be TRBD1 (6 bases). Trimming cost V 2 bases and J 0 bases, with 13 bases left between them. There are 16 residues in the CDR3. CDR1 is KGHSH, CDR2 LQKENI, per germline. The CDR3 nucleotides are TGTGCCAGCTCACCATTTCGAACAGGGTTGAACACTGAAGCTTTCTTT. As protein: CASSPFRTGLNTEAFF.

The J gene is TRBJ1-1, the V gene TRBV6-5, with 7 positions matching TRBD1. Per the germline V gene, CDR1 is MNHEY and CDR2 is SVGAGI. V dropped 2 bases and J dropped 1; count of bases not matched to a gene: 4. The CDR3 has 15 amino acids. The CDR3 protein is CASSYNGQANTEAFF. CDR3 in DNA: TGTGCCAGCAGTTACAACGGACAGGCGAACACTGAAGCTTTCTTT.

This chain connects TRBV28 to TRBJ1-1, with 9 nucleotides matching TRBD1. Germline values: CDR1 MDHEN, CDR2 SYDVKM. The CDR3 spans 15 residues. V gave up 3 bases and J gave up 7 bases; unmatched junction bases: 9. As DNA, the CDR3 is TGTGCCAGCAGTTTCGGACAGGGGCGAAGGAATGAAGCTTTCTTT. This encodes CASSFGQGRRNEAFF. The full variable domain, with the rest looked up from reference TRBV28 and TRBJ1-1, is DVKVTQSSRYLVKRTGEKVFLECVQDMDHENMFWYRQDPGLGLRLIYFSYDVKMKEKGDIPEGYSVSREKKERFSLILESASTNQTSMYLCASSFGQGRRNEAFFGQGTRLTVV.

This clone was seen a few times. The J gene is TRBJ1-1, the V gene TRBV10-1; D is unresolved. The V gene lost 3 bases and the J gene lost 5 bases, with 13 bases spanning the gap. CDR3 size: 14 residues. Germline values: CDR1 WNHNN, CDR2 SYGVQD (reference sequence). This chain's CDR3 is CASSEARVATEAFF. Written as DNA, the CDR3 is TGCGCCAGCAGTGAAGCTCGGGTGGCGACTGAAGCTTTCTTT.

This chain links TRBV7-2 with TRBJ2-7; the match to TRBD1 covers 10 bases. The ends lost 6 bases at V and 7 bases at J; junction bases unmatched: 12. The length of the CDR3 is 15 residues. Germline V gene lookup returns CDR1 SGHTA and CDR2 FQGNSA. The CDR3 DNA sequence: TGTGCCAGCAGTTTCTCCGGGACAGGGGTTGGGGAGCAGTACTTC. This sequence encodes CASSFSGTGVGEQYF.

The CDR3 nucleotides read TGTGCCAGCAGTGATTTGGGGGGGACTAATGAAAAACTGTTTTTT. This encodes CASSDLGGTNEKLFF. The rearrangement uses TRBV2 and TRBJ1-4; D perhaps matches TRBD1 (5 bases). Germline CDR1 and CDR2: SNHLY and FYNNEI. The V end lost 3 bases, the J end lost 2 bases, and 10 bases lay between the germline ends. This CDR3 comprises 15 residues.

V usage is TRBV19 and J usage is TRBJ1-1; perhaps TRBD1 as D (6 bases). Trimming took 5 bases from V and 5 from J, leaving 18 bases between them. The CDR3 contains 15 residues. Germline V CDR1 and CDR2: LNHDA, SQIVND (reference sequence). CDR3 coding DNA: TGTGCCAGTAGTTTTGGGACATCCTGGGGTACTGAAGCTTTCTTT. Protein sequence: CASSFGTSWGTEAFF. The full variable domain, rest sourced from reference TRBV19 and TRBJ1-1, is DGGITQSPKYLFRKEGQNVTLSCEQNLNHDAMYWYRQDPGQGLRLIYYSQIVNDFQKGDIAEGYSVSREKKESFPLTVTSAQKNPTAFYLCASSFGTSWGTEAFFGQGTRLTVV.

J is TRBJ2-7 and V is TRBV5-1; 8 positions match TRBD1. The junction had 4 bases not matched to a gene; V was cut back by 3 bases and J by 2 bases. The CDR3 sequence is 14 residues long. Per germline, CDR1 SGHRS and CDR2 YFSETQ. The chain's CDR3 is CASSSQGAPYEQYF. CDR3 nucleotides: TGCGCCAGCAGCTCCCAGGGGGCTCCCTACGAGCAGTACTTC.

The rearrangement links TRBV7-6 to TRBJ1-4, with D unclear. CDR1 is SGHVS, CDR2 FNYEAQ, per germline. This CDR3 spans 17 amino acids. Trimming cost V 5 bases and J 4 bases, with 20 bases left between them. This CDR3 reads CASSPRDFPLGNEKLFF. As DNA, the CDR3 is TGTGCCAGCAGCCCGAGAGACTTCCCTTTGGGTAATGAAAAACTGTTTTTT.

The chain joins TRBV9 to TRBJ1-2, with no clear D. Per the germline V gene, CDR1 is SGDLS and CDR2 is YYNGEE. There are 15 residues in the CDR3. The V and J ends lost 0 bases and 3 bases respectively, with 12 bases between them. The chain's CDR3 is CASSVGARADYGYTF. The DNA of the CDR3 is TGTGCCAGCAGCGTAGGCGCGCGGGCAGACTATGGCTACACCTTC.

Of note for this clone: A junction boundary mismatches the germline segment, possibly from a read error. The chain couples TRBV6-1 to TRBJ1-6, with a possible D match to TRBD1 (5 bases). This CDR3 spans 12 amino acids. Germline V gene sequence: CDR1 MNHNS, CDR2 SASEGT. The CDR3 loop reads CASSEKRGRRYF. The CDR3 DNA reads as TGTGCCAGCAGTGAAAAGCGGGGACGGCGTTATTTT.

The chain recombines TRBV3-1 (or the pseudogene TRBV3-2) with TRBJ1-4; TRBD1 might be the D (6 bases). Trimming stripped 0 bases from V and 8 bases from J, with 13 bases between. This CDR3 is built from 15 residues. Per germline, CDR1 LGHDT and CDR2 YNNKEL (reference sequence). CDR3 loop: CASSQDTGLREKLFF. The DNA of the CDR3 is TGTGCCAGCAGCCAAGATACAGGGCTGAGGGAAAAACTGTTTTTT.

This clone was found a few times. This chain connects TRBV10-1 to TRBJ1-2, with TRBD1 matching over 11 bases. The CDR3 spans 17 residues. CDR1 WNHNN and CDR2 SYGVQD come from the germline V gene (reference sequence). After removal of 4 bases from V and 2 bases from J, the junction contained 9 bases not matched to a gene. CDR3 protein: CASSGDLRDRGNYGYTF. In DNA, the CDR3 is TGCGCCAGCAGTGGGGATCTCCGGGACAGGGGGAACTATGGCTACACCTTC.

The chain combines TRBV7-2 with TRBJ1-3; 9 nucleotides match TRBD1. This CDR3 has 15 amino acids. Germline lookup yields CDR1 SGHTA and CDR2 FQGNSA. The V segment lost 4 bases and the J segment 4 bases; nucleotides outside the gene matches: 5. CDR3 residues: CASSSWDREGNTIYF. DNA of the CDR3: TGTGCCAGCAGCTCATGGGACAGGGAAGGAAACACCATATATTTT. Drawing the rest from reference TRBV7-2 and TRBJ1-3, the complete variable domain is GAGVSQSPSNKVTEKGKDVELRCDPISGHTALYWYRQSLGQGLEFLIYFQGNSAPDKSGLPSDRFSAERTGGSVSTLTIQRTQQEDSAVYLCASSSWDREGNTIYFGEGSWLTVV.

This chain joins TRBV5-1 and TRBJ2-5, with no clear D. Per germline, CDR1 SGHRS and CDR2 YFSETQ. The CDR3 sequence is 14 residues long. Trimming removed 3 bases from V and 2 bases from J, with 11 bases in between. CDR3 DNA: TGCGCCAGCAGCTCCACTGCGTTACAAGAGACCCAGTACTTC. Protein sequence: CASSSTALQETQYF.

J is TRBJ2-2 and V is TRBV6-4; the match to TRBD2 covers 8 bases. Looked up from germline, CDR1 is MRHNA and CDR2 is SNTAGT. V trimming: 6 bases; J trimming: 1 base; junction bases outside the gene matches: 4. The CDR3 has 15 amino acids. CDR3 in amino acids: CASSPLAGNTGELFF. The CDR3 region has the DNA TGTGCCAGCAGCCCTCTAGCGGGGAACACCGGGGAGCTGTTTTTT.

This clone was seen a single time. V usage is TRBV7-8 and J usage is TRBJ1-5; 8 nucleotides line up with TRBD1. The CDR3 sequence is 19 residues long. The V and J ends lost 5 bases and 1 base, in that order; junction bases with no gene match: 16. Germline-derived CDR1 and CDR2 are SGHVS and FQNEAQ. The CDR3 DNA follows: TGTGCCAGCAGCCCGGGAGGACAGGGACAGATTCTAAGCAATCAGCCCCAGCATTTT. It codes for CASSPGGQGQILSNQPQHF.

This clone has a single count. V gene TRBV19 combines with J gene TRBJ2-2; TRBD2 matches 10 bases. This CDR3 has 15 residues. Germline values: CDR1 LNHDA, CDR2 SQIVND (reference sequence). J was trimmed by 4 bases and V by 4 bases; bases with no gene match: 3. The CDR3 sequence: CASSTRLAGTGELFF. In nucleotides, the CDR3 is TGTGCCAGTAGTACCCGACTAGCGGGCACCGGGGAGCTGTTTTTT.